This T cell receptor (beta chain) was captured by sequencing in a study of neurological immune-mediated disorders. TCRdb independently ran MiXCR on the 5' RACE reads; one entry per CDR3 protein. The data hold around 40,000 distinct CDR3 sequences, with approximately 7.2% observed a single time. This clonotype has a count of ten or more. Its antigen remains unidentified. The CDR3 extends over 16 amino acids. J was trimmed by 3 bases and V by 3 bases; bases with no gene match: 10. CDR1 and CDR2 (germline): SGHAT, FQNNGV. The study, taken as a whole, reports: HTLV-1-associated myelopathy showed the most TCR clonal expansion; multiple sclerosis the least, below healthy controls.

The clonotype was recovered from a man aged 50 to 60 in good health. The chain couples TRBV11-2 to TRBJ2-7; 8 bases are shared with TRBD1. Sequencing input: CD4+ T cells from blood. CDR3 protein: CASSFTGGYLVYEQYF. CDR3 in DNA: TGTGCCAGCAGCTTTACAGGGGGTTATCTTGTCTACGAGCAGTACTTC.